Reported below is one TCR beta chain. Time point meaning: persistent/refractory GD, antithyroid drugs over 5 years with positive TRAb. RNA extracted from PBMCs served as the sequencing template. Through Arm-PCR of CDR3 regions and iRepertoire HTBI primers, TCR beta libraries were built. TCRdb reprocessed the multiplex PCR reads with MiXCR, giving one entry per CDR3 protein. The sample gives about 470,000 distinct CDR3 sequences, less than 25% of which show up once; 7% to 9.5% is in the top ten. The data belong to a study of regulatory T cells in long-lasting Graves disease. Looking at the study overall: Graves' disease counted as persistent after over 5 years of antithyroid drugs with positive TSH receptor antibodies.

Trimming shortened V by 0 bases and J by 0 bases, and 4 bases separated the two germline ends. This CDR3 comprises 14 residues. Germline V lookup: CDR1 MDHEN, CDR2 SYDVKM. The TCR originated in a female donor with Graves disease. The sequenced sample was peripheral blood mononuclear cells (PBMCs), obtained when the disease was refractory, from a patient treated with antithyroid drugs. J is TRBJ2-3 and V is TRBV28, with unresolved D. CDR3 coding DNA: TGTGCCAGCAGTTTATGGGTCAGCACAGATACGCAGTATTTT. It codes for CASSLWVSTDTQYF.